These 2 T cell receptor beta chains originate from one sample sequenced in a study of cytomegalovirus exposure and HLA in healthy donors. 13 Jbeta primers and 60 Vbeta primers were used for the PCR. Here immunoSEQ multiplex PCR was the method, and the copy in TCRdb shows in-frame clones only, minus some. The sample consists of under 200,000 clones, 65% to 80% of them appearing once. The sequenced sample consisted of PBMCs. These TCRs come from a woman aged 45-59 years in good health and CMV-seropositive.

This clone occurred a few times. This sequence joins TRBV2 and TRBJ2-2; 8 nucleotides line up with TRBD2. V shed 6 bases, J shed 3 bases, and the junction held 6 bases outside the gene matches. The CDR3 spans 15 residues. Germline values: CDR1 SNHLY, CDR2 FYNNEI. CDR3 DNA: TGTGCCAGCAGGATGACTAGCGCGGACACCGGGGAGCTGTTTTTT. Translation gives CASRMTSADTGELFF.

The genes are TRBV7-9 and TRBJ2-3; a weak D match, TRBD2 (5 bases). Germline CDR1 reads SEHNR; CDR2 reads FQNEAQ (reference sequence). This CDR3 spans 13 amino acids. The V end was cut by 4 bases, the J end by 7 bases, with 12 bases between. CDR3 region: CASSSPDSYTQYF. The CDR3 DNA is TGTGCCAGCAGCTCCCCGGACTCCTATACGCAGTATTTT.